The 5 T cell receptor beta chains below all came from one sample that was sequenced in a study of blood T cell repertoires in COVID-19 (dated by TCRdb to 2018 to 2021). Libraries were made using the immunoSEQ multiplex PCR assay. The table comes from immuneACCESS by way of TCRdb, which keeps in-frame sequences with V and J called. Part of the clones is missing from these tables; in studies checked, under half for an unresolved V gene and the rest for unknown reasons. The table for this sample lists roughly 220,000 clones; less than 90% of them were counted only once. Approximately 5% of the sample belongs to the ten largest clones. Source material: peripheral blood. These receptor sequences come from a woman in her sixties or seventies who had recovered from COVID-19.

The gene calls are TRBV6-6 and TRBJ1-5, with TRBD1 identical over 9 bases. This CDR3 is 15 amino acids long. Trimming cost V 6 bases and J 4 bases; bases outside gene matches: 7. The germline gives CDR1 MNHNY, CDR2 SVGAGI (reference sequence). The CDR3 protein is CASSGQGSRNQPQHF. The CDR3 region has the DNA TGTGCCAGCAGCGGACAGGGGAGTCGGAATCAGCCCCAGCATTTT.

This chain links TRBV19 with TRBJ2-2; 7 bases fit TRBD2. CDR3 length: 14 residues. Trimming at V came to 5 bases and at J to 4 bases, leaving 4 bases not matched to a gene. CDR1 and CDR2 (germline): LNHDA, SQIVND (reference sequence). CDR3 nucleotides: TGTGCCAGTAGTGGTCCTAGCGGCACCGGGGAGCTGTTTTTT. Protein product: CASSGPSGTGELFF.

The V and J genes are TRBV13 and TRBJ2-3; D is unresolved. CDR1 and CDR2 (germline): PRHDT, FYEKMQ (reference sequence). Trimming removed 4 bases from V and 6 bases from J, with 8 bases in between. The CDR3 has 12 residues. Here the CDR3 DNA reads TGTGCCAGCAGCTCACGCGGTGATACGCAGTATTTT. It codes for CASSSRGDTQYF.

The chain recombines TRBV6-2 or TRBV6-3 with TRBJ1-1; 7 nucleotides match TRBD1. The CDR3 totals 14 residues. The V gene's germline CDR1 is MNHEY and CDR2 SVGEGT. The trim removed 5 bases at V and 2 bases at J, leaving 5 bases unmatched. CDR3 nucleotide sequence: TGTGCCAGCAGTGGTGGGACAGCCAACACTGAAGCTTTCTTT. Protein product: CASSGGTANTEAFF.

This chain connects TRBV30 to TRBJ1-2; D remains unclear. From germline, CDR1 is GTSNPN and CDR2 SVGIG (reference sequence). V lost 4 bases to trimming and J lost 1 base, with 7 bases between them. The CDR3 sequence is 12 residues long. The CDR3 sequence: CAWISFNYGYTF. The CDR3, as DNA: TGTGCCTGGATTTCATTTAACTATGGCTACACCTTC.